Presented here are 21 T cell receptor beta chains from one specimen sequenced in a study of blood T cell repertoires in COVID-19 (TCRdb year 2020). The protocol used for the library was the immunoSEQ multiplex PCR assay. Held by TCRdb, this immuneACCESS table contains in-frame sequences only and omits some clones. Under half of the omission traces to an unresolved V gene where checked; the cause of the rest is unknown. This sample has about 240,000 clones in its table, and around nine tenths of those were observed once. The leading ten clones occupy over 6% of the sample. Sequencing was performed on peripheral blood. The receptors here all came from a woman between 70 and 85 years old with active or convalescent COVID-19.

This clone was recorded only once. V gene TRBV12-5 combines with J gene TRBJ1-2; 8 nucleotides align to TRBD1. V was clipped by 1 base and J by 8 bases; unmatched bases: 12. The length of the CDR3 is 16 residues. The germline V gene has CDR1 LGHNT and CDR2 FRNRAP. CDR3 sequence reads: CASGLGNPGGAEGYTF. The DNA for the CDR3 is TGTGCTAGTGGTTTGGGAAATCCAGGGGGCGCGGAGGGCTACACCTTC.

This clone was recorded a few times. V usage is TRBV25-1 and J usage is TRBJ1-5, with no clear D. Germline CDR1 is MGHDK and CDR2 is SYGVNS. Trimming stripped 6 bases from V and 1 base from J, with 13 bases between. The CDR3 spans 15 residues. CDR3 in amino acids: CASSLGVGSNQPQHF. The CDR3 DNA follows: TGTGCCAGCAGCCTCGGGGTTGGGAGCAATCAGCCCCAGCATTTT.

The chain uses TRBV7-9 and TRBJ1-1; D is ambiguous. Looked up from germline, CDR1 is SEHNR and CDR2 is FQNEAQ (reference sequence). V dropped 3 bases and J dropped 6 bases, with 14 bases sitting between them. The CDR3 is 14 residues long. The CDR3 DNA reads TGTGCCAGCAGCTTGAGAGGAGATACCCCTGAAGCTTTCTTT. The encoded protein is CASSLRGDTPEAFF.

Only one count was recorded for this clone. The chain has TRBV6-5 and TRBJ2-2; D possibly corresponds to TRBD1 (5 bases). The CDR3 runs 14 residues. Germline CDR1 and CDR2: MNHEY and SVGAGI. V was trimmed by 6 bases and J by 4 bases, leaving 12 bases between them. This chain's CDR3 is CASRTVTITGELFF. The CDR3 nucleotides read TGTGCCAGCAGGACAGTCACTATCACCGGGGAGCTGTTTTTT.

This clone was seen a single time. V and J are TRBV27 and TRBJ2-7; 9 nucleotides align to TRBD2. The germline V gene encodes CDR1 MNHEY and CDR2 SMNVEV (reference sequence). The CDR3 spans 14 residues. V gave up 6 bases and J gave up 4 bases; unmatched junction bases: 7. The CDR3 reads CASSMSGGWYEQYF. The CDR3 coding sequence is TGTGCCAGCAGCATGAGCGGGGGGTGGTACGAGCAGTACTTC.

This chain uses TRBV2 with TRBJ2-5; unclear D gene. Germline values: CDR1 SNHLY, CDR2 FYNNEI. This CDR3 is 10 amino acids long. Trimming cost V 9 bases and J 2 bases, with 4 bases left between them. The CDR3 is CASRQETQYF. CDR3 DNA: TGTGCCAGTCGGCAAGAGACCCAGTACTTC.

V is TRBV15 and J is TRBJ1-1; D is undetermined. This CDR3 is built from 15 residues. V lost 5 bases and J lost 5, with 18 bases in between. CDR1 and CDR2 (germline): LNHNV, YYDKDF (reference sequence). The CDR3 bases are TGTGCCACCAGCTATGGTCCGGGAGGCTCAACTGAAGCTTTCTTT. This sequence encodes CATSYGPGGSTEAFF.

The rearrangement links TRBV28 to TRBJ1-1; the D gene is possibly TRBD1 (6 bases). The germline gives CDR1 MDHEN, CDR2 SYDVKM. The CDR3 consists of 13 residues. The ends were cut back, 7 bases at V and 6 bases at J, with 15 bases in the middle. CDR3 amino acids: CASTPGHRPEAFF. As DNA, the CDR3 is TGTGCCAGCACCCCGGGACACCGACCTGAAGCTTTCTTT.

This clone was seen many times. V and J are TRBV27 and TRBJ2-5; D is possibly TRBD2 (5 bases). CDR1 is MNHEY and CDR2 is SMNVEV in the germline V gene (reference sequence). This CDR3 contains 14 residues. Trimming left V 5 bases short and J 2 bases short, with 12 bases between. CDR3: CASSVDLSQETQYF. The CDR3 DNA sequence: TGTGCCAGCAGTGTGGACTTATCTCAAGAGACCCAGTACTTC.

A note on this clone: An end of the junction differs from the germline gene, which may be a read error. The chain has TRBV19 and TRBJ1-5; D not certain. The CDR3 covers 13 residues. Germline values: CDR1 LNHDA, CDR2 SQIVND (reference sequence). CDR3 in amino acids: CASSLDYSRPQHF. The CDR3 DNA reads TGTGCCAGTAGTTTAGATTATTCGAGGCCCCAGCATTTT.

The chain carries TRBV18 and TRBJ2-3, with 9 bases fitting TRBD2. Germline values: CDR1 KGHSH, CDR2 LQKENI. The CDR3 covers 16 residues. Trimming at V came to 3 bases and at J to 6 bases, leaving 10 bases not matched to a gene. The CDR3 spells CASSPPAGGPEDTQYF. The CDR3 coding sequence is TGTGCCAGCTCACCCCCGGCGGGGGGGCCTGAGGATACGCAGTATTTT. Full variable domain (missing parts from reference TRBV18 and TRBJ2-3): NAGVMQNPRHLVRRRGQEARLRCSPMKGHSHVYWYRQLPEEGLKFMVYLQKENIIDESGMPKERFSAEFPKEGPSILRIQQVVRGDSAAYFCASSPPAGGPEDTQYFGPGTRLTVL.

Written as DNA, the CDR3 is TGTGCCAGCAGCCTGGACAGGCCAATCTATGGCTACACCTTC. It codes for CASSLDRPIYGYTF. The rearrangement joins TRBV5-6 to TRBJ1-2; 7 nucleotides align to TRBD1. Germline V CDR1 and CDR2: SGHDT, YYEEEE. The CDR3 contains 14 residues. V lost 4 bases to trimming and J lost 4 bases; unmatched junction nucleotides: 7. The full variable domain, rest sourced from reference TRBV5-6 and TRBJ1-2, is DAGVTQSPTHLIKTRGQQVTLRCSPKSGHDTVSWYQQALGQGPQFIFQYYEEEERQRGNFPDRFSGHQFPNYSSELNVNALLLGDSALYLCASSLDRPIYGYTFGSGTRLTVV.

The chain combines TRBV7-6 with TRBJ2-6, with 8 bases that match TRBD1. This CDR3 comprises 16 residues. Germline V gives CDR1 SGHVS, CDR2 FNYEAQ. Trimming cost V 6 bases and J 3 bases; bases outside gene matches: 7. The CDR3 is CASSSQGAYGANVLTF. The CDR3 DNA reads as TGTGCCAGCAGTTCTCAGGGGGCTTATGGGGCCAACGTCCTGACTTTC. Based on the CDR3 plus reference TRBV7-6 and TRBJ2-6, the full variable domain is GAGVSQSPRYKVTKRGQDVALRCDPISGHVSLYWYRQALGQGPEFLTYFNYEAQQDKSGLPNDRFSAERPEGSISTLTIQRTEQRDSAMYRCASSSQGAYGANVLTFGAGSRLTVL.

This clone was detected once. The chain is built from TRBV28 and TRBJ1-1; 10 positions match TRBD1. Germline CDR1 is MDHEN and CDR2 is SYDVKM. CDR3 length: 13 amino acids. With V trimmed by 4 bases and J by 12 bases, 8 bases remained unmatched. The CDR3 DNA reads as TGTGCCAGCAGTTCCCGACAGGGGGCGTCGACTTTCTTT. Translation: CASSSRQGASTFF.

The rearrangement joins TRBV19 to TRBJ1-5, with D perhaps TRBD1 (6 bases). CDR1 is LNHDA and CDR2 is SQIVND in the germline V gene (reference sequence). The CDR3 runs 16 residues. Deletions cut 6 bases from V and 0 bases from J, with 15 bases between. In DNA form, the CDR3 reads TGTGCCAGTAGAATGCCGGGACAACTTAGCAATCAGCCCCAGCATTTT. Protein product: CASRMPGQLSNQPQHF. Drawing the rest from reference TRBV19 and TRBJ1-5, the complete variable domain is DGGITQSPKYLFRKEGQNVTLSCEQNLNHDAMYWYRQDPGQGLRLIYYSQIVNDFQKGDIAEGYSVSREKKESFPLTVTSAQKNPTAFYLCASRMPGQLSNQPQHFGDGTRLSIL.

The rearrangement uses TRBV27 and TRBJ1-1, with TRBD1 identical over 7 bases. V was pared by 7 bases and J by 3 bases, with 11 bases of the junction left unmatched. Germline V gene lookup returns CDR1 MNHEY and CDR2 SMNVEV (reference sequence). The CDR3 length is 15 residues. CDR3 protein: CASIRRGGADTEAFF. The CDR3 DNA follows: TGTGCCAGCATTCGACGAGGGGGCGCGGACACTGAAGCTTTCTTT.

The CDR3 loop reads CASSPEGQPTDTQYF. The CDR3 nucleotides read TGTGCCAGCAGTCCGGAGGGGCAGCCGACAGATACGCAGTATTTT. The chain employs TRBV7-2 and TRBJ2-3, with D maybe TRBD2 (6 bases). This CDR3 is 15 amino acids long. The germline V gene has CDR1 SGHTA and CDR2 FQGNSA. V dropped 6 bases and J dropped 3 bases, with 16 bases sitting between them.

The chain combines TRBV4-3 with TRBJ2-5; no definite D call. CDR3 length equals 15 residues. V was pared by 0 bases and J by 2 bases, with 10 bases between. Germline V CDR1 and CDR2: LGHNA, YSLEER. Written as DNA, the CDR3 is TGCGCCAGCAGCCAAGATACCGGCAGGCAAGAGACCCAGTACTTC. Its translation: CASSQDTGRQETQYF.

The CDR3 loop is CATIRVLFF. In DNA form, the CDR3 reads TGTGCCACCATCCGAGTCTTGTTTTTT. The chain carries TRBV24-1 and TRBJ2-2, with unresolved D. The CDR3 covers 9 residues. Germline assignment: CDR1 KGHDR and CDR2 SFDVKD. V lost 8 bases, J lost 15 bases, and 9 bases lay in between.

This sequence joins TRBV24-1 and TRBJ1-3, with D unresolved. The CDR3 totals 16 residues. Per the germline V gene, CDR1 is KGHDR and CDR2 is SFDVKD. With 0 bases removed from V and 4 bases from J, the gap between germline ends came to 12 bases. DNA of the CDR3: TGTGCCACCAGTGATTTGTCGGGTTTACACGGAAACACCATATATTTT. It codes for CATSDLSGLHGNTIYF.

The gene calls are TRBV10-2 and TRBJ1-2; D might be TRBD1 (5 bases). Per germline, CDR1 WSHSY and CDR2 SAAADI. This CDR3 contains 15 residues. V was shortened by 3 bases and J by 4 bases, with 15 bases between the two germline ends. This CDR3 is CASSERGPGTYGYTF. The CDR3 region has the DNA TGCGCCAGCAGTGAAAGGGGCCCCGGAACCTATGGCTACACCTTC.